This paragraph covers one T cell receptor beta chain sequence. Its antigen remains unknown. The data were produced by immunoSEQ multiplex PCR, yet TCRdb's version contains in-frame clones alone and is incomplete. The sample holds 150,000 to 200,000 clones, roughly 92% seen once. The sample is drawn from a study of T cell responses to AZD1222 COVID-19 vaccine. Second-dose intervals near 4 or 12 weeks were combined. Study observations and caveats: Baseline seropositivity characterized only a handful of AZD1222 recipients. Donors were mostly white British, more females; clonal diversity possibly underestimated. Repertoires were obtained solely post-peak T cell response.

Sample: peripheral blood, taken 28 days after the second AZD1222 dose. This TCR came from an adult who received the AZD1222 COVID-19 vaccine.

CDR3 bases: TGTGCCAGCAGCTATTCCCGGGGGGACATTCAGTACTTC. Translating it yields CASSYSRGDIQYF. This chain uses TRBV7-2 with TRBJ2-4; 7 nucleotides line up with TRBD2. CDR3 length equals 13 residues. Germline V gene sequence: CDR1 SGHTA, CDR2 FQGNSA. Trimming removed 4 bases from V and 8 bases from J; junction bases left unmatched: 5. Together with reference TRBV7-2 and TRBJ2-4, the CDR3 gives the full variable domain: GAGVSQSPSNKVTEKGKDVELRCDPISGHTALYWYRQSLGQGLEFLIYFQGNSAPDKSGLPSDRFSAERTGGSVSTLTIQRTQQEDSAVYLCASSYSRGDIQYFGAGTRLSVL.